This TCR beta chain was profiled in a study of cytomegalovirus exposure and HLA in healthy donors. Whole-study results and caveats: The later analysis indicated that the majority of CMV-associated TCR beta chains appeared HLA-restricted. As was reported, the classifier diagnosed cytomegalovirus status with high specificity and sensitivity. Associated with cytomegalovirus, according to the listing, were approximately 160 TCR beta chains. In vitro, a few CMV-associated chains proved specific for CMV antigens.

Both 60 Vbeta primers and 13 Jbeta primers went into the PCR. Produced via immunoSEQ multiplex PCR; TCRdb's table is partial and in-frame only. Of around 100,000 clones listed, 55% to 85% are singletons. Note on this clone: Its matching antigen is unknown.

Germline CDR1 and CDR2: LNHDA and SQIVND (reference sequence). Germline trimming cut 3 bases from V and 4 bases from J; bases unmatched to any gene: 7. The CDR3 covers 16 residues. The sequence derives from a woman under 30 in good health and CMV-seropositive. The gene calls are TRBV19 and TRBJ1-5; 9 positions match TRBD1. The sequenced material came from PBMCs. This CDR3 is CASSILQGQGNQPQHF. CDR3 bases: TGTGCCAGTAGTATCTTGCAGGGACAGGGTAATCAGCCCCAGCATTTT.